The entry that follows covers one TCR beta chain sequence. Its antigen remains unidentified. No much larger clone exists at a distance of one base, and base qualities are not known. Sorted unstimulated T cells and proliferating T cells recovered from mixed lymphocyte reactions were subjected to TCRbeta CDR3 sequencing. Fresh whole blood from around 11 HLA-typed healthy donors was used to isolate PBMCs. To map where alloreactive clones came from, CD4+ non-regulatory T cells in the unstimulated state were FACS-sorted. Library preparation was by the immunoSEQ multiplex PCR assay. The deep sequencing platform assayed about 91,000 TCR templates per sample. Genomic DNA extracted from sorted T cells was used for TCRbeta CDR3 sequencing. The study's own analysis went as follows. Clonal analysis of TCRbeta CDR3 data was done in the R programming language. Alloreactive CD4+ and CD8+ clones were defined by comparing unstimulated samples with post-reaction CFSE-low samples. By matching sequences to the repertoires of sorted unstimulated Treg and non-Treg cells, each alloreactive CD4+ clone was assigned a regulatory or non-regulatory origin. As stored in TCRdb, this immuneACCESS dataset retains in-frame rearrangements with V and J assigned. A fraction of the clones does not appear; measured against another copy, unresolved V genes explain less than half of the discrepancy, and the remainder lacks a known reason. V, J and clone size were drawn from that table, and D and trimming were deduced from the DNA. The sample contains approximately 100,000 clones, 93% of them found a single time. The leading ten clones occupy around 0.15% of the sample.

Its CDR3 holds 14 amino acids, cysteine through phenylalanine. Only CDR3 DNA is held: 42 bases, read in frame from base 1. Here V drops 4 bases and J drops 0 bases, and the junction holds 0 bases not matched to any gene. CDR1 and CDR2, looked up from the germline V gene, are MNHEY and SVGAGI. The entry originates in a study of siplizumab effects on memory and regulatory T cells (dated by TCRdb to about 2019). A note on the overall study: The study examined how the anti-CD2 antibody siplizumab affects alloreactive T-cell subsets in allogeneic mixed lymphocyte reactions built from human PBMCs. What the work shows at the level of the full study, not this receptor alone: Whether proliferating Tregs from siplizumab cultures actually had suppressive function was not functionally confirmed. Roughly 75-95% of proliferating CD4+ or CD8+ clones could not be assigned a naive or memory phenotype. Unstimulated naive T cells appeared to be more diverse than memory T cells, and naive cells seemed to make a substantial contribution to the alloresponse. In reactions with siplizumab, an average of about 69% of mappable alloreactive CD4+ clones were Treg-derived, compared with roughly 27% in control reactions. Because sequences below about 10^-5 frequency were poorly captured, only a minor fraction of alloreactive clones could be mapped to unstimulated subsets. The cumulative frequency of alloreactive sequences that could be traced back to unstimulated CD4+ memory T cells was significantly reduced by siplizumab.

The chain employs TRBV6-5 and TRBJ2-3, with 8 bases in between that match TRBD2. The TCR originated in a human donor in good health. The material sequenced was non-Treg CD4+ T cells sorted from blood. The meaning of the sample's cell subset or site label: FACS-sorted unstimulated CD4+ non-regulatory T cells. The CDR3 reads CASSSSGSTDTQYF. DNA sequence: TGTGCCAGCAGTTCTAGCGGGAGCACAGATACGCAGTATTTT.